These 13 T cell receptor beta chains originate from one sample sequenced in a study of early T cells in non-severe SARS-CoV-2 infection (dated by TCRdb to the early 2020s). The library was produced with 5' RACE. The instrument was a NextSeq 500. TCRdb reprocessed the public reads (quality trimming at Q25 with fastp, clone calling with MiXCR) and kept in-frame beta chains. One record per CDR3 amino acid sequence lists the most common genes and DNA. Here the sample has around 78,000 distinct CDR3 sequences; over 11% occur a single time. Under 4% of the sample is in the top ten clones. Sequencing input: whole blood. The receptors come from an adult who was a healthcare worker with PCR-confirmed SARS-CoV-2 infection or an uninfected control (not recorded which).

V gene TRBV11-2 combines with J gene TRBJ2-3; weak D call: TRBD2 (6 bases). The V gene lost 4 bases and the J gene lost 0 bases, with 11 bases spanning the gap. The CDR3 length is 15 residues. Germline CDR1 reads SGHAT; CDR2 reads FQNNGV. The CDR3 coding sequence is TGTGCCAGCAGCTCCTACGGGGGTAGCACAGATACGCAGTATTTT. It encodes CASSSYGGSTDTQYF.

The CDR3 here is CASGTWRNPGSTLNTGELFF. The CDR3 DNA follows: TGTGCTAGTGGTACATGGAGGAACCCGGGGTCAACCCTGAACACCGGGGAGCTGTTTTTT. This chain joins TRBV12-5 and TRBJ2-2; possibly TRBD2 for D (5 bases). The V gene's germline CDR1 is LGHNT and CDR2 FRNRAP. V lost 5 bases and J 1 base, leaving 26 bases between the germline ends. This CDR3 region has 20 residues.

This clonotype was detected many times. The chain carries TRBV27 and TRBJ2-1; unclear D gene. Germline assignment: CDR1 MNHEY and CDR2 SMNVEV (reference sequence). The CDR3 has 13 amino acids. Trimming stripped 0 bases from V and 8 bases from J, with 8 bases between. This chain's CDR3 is CASSLSFAYEQFF. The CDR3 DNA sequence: TGTGCCAGCAGTTTATCGTTTGCCTATGAGCAGTTCTTC.

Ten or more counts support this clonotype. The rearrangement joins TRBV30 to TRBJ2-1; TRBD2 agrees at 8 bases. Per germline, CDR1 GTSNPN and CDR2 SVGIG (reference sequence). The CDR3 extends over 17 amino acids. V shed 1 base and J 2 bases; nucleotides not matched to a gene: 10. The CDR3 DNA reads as TGTGCCTGGAGTGCCCGGGGGGGCCTTGTAGCCTACAATGAGCAGTTCTTC. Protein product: CAWSARGGLVAYNEQFF. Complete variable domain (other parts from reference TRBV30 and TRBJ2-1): SQTIHQWPATLVQPVGSPLSLECTVEGTSNPNLYWYRQAAGRGLQLLFYSVGIGQISSEVPQNLSASRPQDRQFILSSKKLLLSDSGFYLCAWSARGGLVAYNEQFFGPGTRLTVL.

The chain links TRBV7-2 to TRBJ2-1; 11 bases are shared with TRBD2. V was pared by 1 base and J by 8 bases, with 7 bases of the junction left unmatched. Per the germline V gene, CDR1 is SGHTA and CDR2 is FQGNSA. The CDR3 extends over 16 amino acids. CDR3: CASSLGASGGKYEQFF. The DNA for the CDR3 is TGTGCCAGCAGCTTAGGGGCTAGCGGGGGGAAGTATGAGCAGTTCTTC.

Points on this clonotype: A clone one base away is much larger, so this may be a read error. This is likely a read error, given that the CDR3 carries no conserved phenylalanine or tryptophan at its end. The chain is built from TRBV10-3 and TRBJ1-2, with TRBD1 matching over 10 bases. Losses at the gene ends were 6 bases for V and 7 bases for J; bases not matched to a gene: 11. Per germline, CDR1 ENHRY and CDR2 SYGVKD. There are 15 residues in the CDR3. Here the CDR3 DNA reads TGTGCCATCAGCAAATGGGACAGGGGATGGAGTGGCTACACCCTC. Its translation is CAISKWDRGWSGYTL.

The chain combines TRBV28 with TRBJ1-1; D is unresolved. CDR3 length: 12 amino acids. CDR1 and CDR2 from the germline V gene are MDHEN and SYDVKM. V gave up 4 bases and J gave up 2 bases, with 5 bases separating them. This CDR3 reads CASSSVNTEAFF. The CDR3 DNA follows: TGTGCCAGCAGTTCCGTAAACACTGAAGCTTTCTTT. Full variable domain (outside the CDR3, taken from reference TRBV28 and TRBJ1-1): DVKVTQSSRYLVKRTGEKVFLECVQDMDHENMFWYRQDPGLGLRLIYFSYDVKMKEKGDIPEGYSVSREKKERFSLILESASTNQTSMYLCASSSVNTEAFFGQGTRLTVV.

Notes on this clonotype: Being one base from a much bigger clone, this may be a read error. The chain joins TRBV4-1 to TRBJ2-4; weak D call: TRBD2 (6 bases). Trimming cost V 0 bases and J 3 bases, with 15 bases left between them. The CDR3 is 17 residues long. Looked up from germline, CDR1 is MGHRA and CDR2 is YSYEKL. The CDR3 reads CASSQDLASEDKNIQYF. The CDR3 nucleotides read TGCGCCAGCAGCCAAGATTTGGCTAGCGAGGACAAAAACATTCAGTACTTC.

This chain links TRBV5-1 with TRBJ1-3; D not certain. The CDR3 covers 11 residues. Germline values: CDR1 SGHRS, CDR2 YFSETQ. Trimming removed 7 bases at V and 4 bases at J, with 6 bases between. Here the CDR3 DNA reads TGCGCCAGCGTAGGGGGAAACACCATATATTTT. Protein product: CASVGGNTIYF.

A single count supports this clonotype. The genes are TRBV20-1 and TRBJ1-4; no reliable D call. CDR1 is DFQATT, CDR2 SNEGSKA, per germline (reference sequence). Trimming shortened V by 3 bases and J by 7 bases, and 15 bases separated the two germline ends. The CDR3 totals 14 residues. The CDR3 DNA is TGCAGTGCTAGGATGGCGGAAGCGGGTGAAAAACTGTTTTTT. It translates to CSARMAEAGEKLFF.

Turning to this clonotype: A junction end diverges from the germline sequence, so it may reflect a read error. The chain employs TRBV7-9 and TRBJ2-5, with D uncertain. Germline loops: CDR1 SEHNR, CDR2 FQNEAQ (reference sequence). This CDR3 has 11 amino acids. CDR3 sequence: CASTGEDTQYF. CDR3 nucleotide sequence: TGTGCCAGCACCGGCGAAGATACCCAGTACTTC. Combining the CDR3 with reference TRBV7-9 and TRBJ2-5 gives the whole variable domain DTGVSQNPRHKITKRGQNVTFRCDPISEHNRLYWYRQTLGQGPEFLTYFQNEAQLEKSRLLSDRFSAERPKGSFSTLEIQRTEQGDSAMYLCASTGEDTQYFGPGTRLLVL.

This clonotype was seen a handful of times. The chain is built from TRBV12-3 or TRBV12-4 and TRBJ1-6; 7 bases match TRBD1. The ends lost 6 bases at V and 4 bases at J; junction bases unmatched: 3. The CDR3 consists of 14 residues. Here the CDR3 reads CASRTGLYNSPLHF. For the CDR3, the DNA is TGTGCCAGCAGGACAGGGTTATATAATTCACCCCTCCACTTT.

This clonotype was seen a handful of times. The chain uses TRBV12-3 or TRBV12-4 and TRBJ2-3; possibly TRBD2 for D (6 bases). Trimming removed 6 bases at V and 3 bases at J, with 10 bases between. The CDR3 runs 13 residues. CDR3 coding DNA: TGTGCCAGCAGGCCCGGGGGTACAGATACGCAGTATTTT. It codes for CASRPGGTDTQYF.